Below are 24 T cell receptor beta chains sequenced from a single sample in a study of T cell repertoires in cytomegalovirus infection. One entry per CDR3 protein, called by TCRdb with MiXCR from the reads. The sample lists about 260,000 distinct CDR3 sequences, around 9% seen once, with approximately 15% in the top ten. Sequences were obtained from PBMCs. Receptor source: a human donor in good health (CMV status not recorded). Some clones in this sample may be carry-over from other donors' samples.

The genes are TRBV14 and TRBJ2-4; D may be TRBD1 (5 bases). The length of the CDR3 is 16 residues. The germline CDR1 and CDR2 sequences are SGHDN and FVKESK. V was cut by 0 bases and J by 6 bases, with 15 bases left in between. This CDR3 is CASSQDRYRKGNIQYF. The CDR3 DNA sequence: TGTGCCAGCAGCCAAGATAGGTACAGGAAAGGAAACATTCAGTACTTC.

This clonotype was observed a few times. The gene calls are TRBV7-2 and TRBJ2-3; no clear D. The CDR3 contains 16 residues. Germline CDR1 reads SGHTA; CDR2 reads FQGNSA. Trimming removed 6 bases from V and 2 bases from J, with 18 bases in between. Here the CDR3 reads CASRLHGISITDTQYF. The DNA for the CDR3 is TGTGCCAGCAGGTTACACGGAATCTCAATCACAGATACGCAGTATTTT. The complete variable domain, with remaining parts taken from reference TRBV7-2 and TRBJ2-3, reads GAGVSQSPSNKVTEKGKDVELRCDPISGHTALYWYRQSLGQGLEFLIYFQGNSAPDKSGLPSDRFSAERTGGSVSTLTIQRTQQEDSAVYLCASRLHGISITDTQYFGPGTRLTVL.

This clonotype was seen a few times. This chain connects TRBV20-1 to TRBJ2-1; 7 nucleotides align to TRBD2. The V and J ends lost 3 bases and 8 bases, in that order; junction bases with no gene match: 10. CDR1 DFQATT and CDR2 SNEGSKA come from the germline V gene (reference sequence). This CDR3 has 14 residues. The CDR3 loop reads CSARKLGGLDEQFF. CDR3 coding DNA: TGCAGTGCTAGGAAACTGGGGGGGTTGGATGAGCAGTTCTTC.

The sample holds a few counts of this clonotype. V usage is TRBV28 and J usage is TRBJ1-1; D uncertain. The V and J ends lost 1 base and 0 bases respectively, with 15 bases between them. Germline CDR1 reads MDHEN; CDR2 reads SYDVKM. The CDR3 totals 17 residues. CDR3 sequence: CASSLSLGSSVNTEAFF. The CDR3, as DNA: TGTGCCAGCAGTTTATCCCTCGGGTCGTCGGTGAACACTGAAGCTTTCTTT.

In its sample, this clonotype was seen many times. The genes are TRBV7-2 and TRBJ2-1; D is possibly TRBD1 (7 bases). From germline, CDR1 is SGHTA and CDR2 FQGNSA. The CDR3 covers 16 residues. Trimming stripped 3 bases from V and 3 bases from J, with 15 bases between. The chain's CDR3 is CASSFMQGGSYNEQFF. CDR3 sequence (DNA): TGTGCCAGCAGCTTTATGCAGGGGGGAAGCTACAATGAGCAGTTCTTC.

This clonotype turned up a few times. The chain carries TRBV6-1 and TRBJ2-2; D is tentatively TRBD1 or TRBD2 (5 bases each). Germline V lookup: CDR1 MNHNS, CDR2 SASEGT. The CDR3 covers 13 residues. Trimming left V 8 bases short and J 8 bases short, with 15 bases between. In DNA, the CDR3 is TGTGCCAGCGGTAGGGGACCTAGAGGGGAGCTGTTTTTT. Its translation is CASGRGPRGELFF.

This clonotype has at least ten counts. The CDR3 nucleotides read TGTGCCAGCAGCCCGACAGCCCCGCAGGGATCCCTCCACTTT. This encodes CASSPTAPQGSLHF. The V gene is TRBV7-2, the J gene TRBJ1-6, with a weak D call TRBD1 (5 bases). The CDR3 contains 14 residues. Deletions cut 5 bases from V and 14 bases from J, with 19 bases between. Per the germline V gene, CDR1 is SGHTA and CDR2 is FQGNSA.

This clonotype was counted many times. The chain has TRBV7-2 and TRBJ2-2, with 8 bases that match TRBD2. The CDR3 sequence is 15 residues long. The ends lost 3 bases at V and 4 bases at J; junction bases unmatched: 4. Germline loops: CDR1 SGHTA, CDR2 FQGNSA. The CDR3 protein is CASSFNSGATGELFF. CDR3 sequence (DNA): TGTGCCAGCAGCTTTAATAGCGGGGCCACCGGGGAGCTGTTTTTT.

This clonotype came up a few times. The V call is TRBV6-1, the J call TRBJ2-1; 10 positions match TRBD2. Germline V gives CDR1 MNHNS, CDR2 SASEGT. The CDR3 runs 17 residues. J lost 4 bases, V lost 5 bases, and 11 bases had no gene match. CDR3 nucleotides: TGTGCCAGCAGTTATGGGTCTAGCGGGGGCCTATACAATGAGCAGTTCTTC. This sequence encodes CASSYGSSGGLYNEQFF.

The table lists this clonotype with a few counts. The rearrangement uses TRBV19 and TRBJ2-7; TRBD1 matches at 12 bases. J gave up 4 bases and V 5 bases, and 6 bases lay outside the gene matches. CDR1 is LNHDA, CDR2 SQIVND, per germline (reference sequence). CDR3 length: 15 amino acids. The CDR3 DNA reads as TGTGCCAGTAGTCCTGGGACAGGGGGCAAGTACGAGCAGTACTTC. It encodes CASSPGTGGKYEQYF.

The sample holds many counts of this clonotype. The V gene is TRBV11-2, the J gene TRBJ2-7; the D is unclear. V gave up 4 bases and J gave up 6 bases, with 13 bases separating them. The CDR3 is 13 amino acids. Germline CDR1 reads SGHAT; CDR2 reads FQNNGV. The CDR3 DNA sequence: TGTGCCAGCAGCTCCGTCCCAATTTCCGAGCAGTACTTC. Its protein is CASSSVPISEQYF.

V is TRBV6-6 and J is TRBJ2-1; 7 nucleotides match TRBD2. This CDR3 has 15 amino acids. J was trimmed by 7 bases and V by 8 bases; bases with no gene match: 14. CDR1 and CDR2 from the germline V gene are MNHNY and SVGAGI (reference sequence). The DNA of the CDR3 is TGTGCCAGCCGACCCGGGGACTACGTCTATAATGAGCAGTTCTTC. Its protein product is CASRPGDYVYNEQFF.

This clonotype was seen ten or more times. The V call is TRBV7-2, the J call TRBJ2-2; no definite D call. The CDR3 consists of 16 residues. Germline V gene sequence: CDR1 SGHTA, CDR2 FQGNSA. V was trimmed by 0 bases and J by 4 bases, leaving 12 bases between them. This chain's CDR3 is CASSLALRQLTGELFF. The CDR3 DNA reads TGTGCCAGCAGCTTAGCGCTGCGGCAACTCACCGGGGAGCTGTTTTTT.

This clonotype was picked up many times. The chain uses TRBV7-2 and TRBJ2-1; 13 bases match TRBD2. Germline CDR1 and CDR2: SGHTA and FQGNSA. The ends lost 7 bases at V and 8 bases at J; junction bases unmatched: 8. The CDR3 contains 15 residues. For the CDR3, the DNA is TGTGCCAGCACCCAGACTAGCGGGAGGAGTTATGAGCAGTTCTTC. It encodes CASTQTSGRSYEQFF.

This clonotype was recorded at least ten times. CDR3 in amino acids: CASSNLGGTNTGELFF. The CDR3 bases are TGTGCCAGCAGCAACTTAGGGGGCACGAACACCGGGGAGCTGTTTTTT. This chain connects TRBV7-2 to TRBJ2-2, with TRBD1 matching over 7 bases. V trimming: 5 bases; J trimming: 0 bases; junction bases outside the gene matches: 6. CDR1 is SGHTA, CDR2 FQGNSA, per germline. The CDR3 consists of 16 residues.

The V and J genes are TRBV6-1 and TRBJ2-3; tentative D call: TRBD1 (6 bases). With 4 bases removed from V and 1 base from J, the gap between germline ends came to 9 bases. CDR3 length: 14 residues. Germline assignment: CDR1 MNHNS and CDR2 SASEGT. The CDR3 is CASSVSGGTDTQYF. The CDR3, as DNA: TGTGCCAGCAGTGTCTCAGGGGGCACAGATACGCAGTATTTT.

This clonotype was seen at least ten times. V is TRBV7-2 and J is TRBJ1-5; no reliable D call. CDR3 length equals 13 residues. Germline V CDR1 and CDR2: SGHTA, FQGNSA. V was shortened by 5 bases and J by 5 bases, with 10 bases between the two germline ends. CDR3 amino acids: CASSLVGDQPQHF. The CDR3 nucleotides are TGTGCCAGCAGCCTAGTCGGGGATCAGCCCCAGCATTTT.

The rearrangement links TRBV28 to TRBJ2-1; 14 bases are a match to TRBD2. Germline V gene sequence: CDR1 MDHEN, CDR2 SYDVKM. V was pared by 6 bases and J by 7 bases, with 2 bases of the junction left unmatched. The CDR3 length is 14 residues. CDR3 nucleotide sequence: TGTGCCAGCAGATGGACTAGCGGGAGGAATGAGCAGTTCTTC. The encoded protein is CASRWTSGRNEQFF.

As concerns this clonotype: A read error may be the cause here, since a much bigger clone is one base away. The chain joins TRBV10-3 to TRBJ2-7, with 8 bases lining up with TRBD1. Germline V lookup: CDR1 ENHRY, CDR2 SYGVKD. The CDR3 is 15 amino acids. The CDR3 loop reads CTISGPTGVPYEQYF. CDR3 bases: TGTACCATCAGTGGACCGACAGGGGTCCCCTACGAGCAGTACTTC.

This clonotype appeared many times. The chain links TRBV5-4 to TRBJ2-1; 9 nucleotides align to TRBD2. J gave up 6 bases and V 4 bases, and 11 bases lay outside the gene matches. Germline CDR1 reads SGHNT; CDR2 reads YYREEE (reference sequence). The CDR3 loop spans 16 amino acids. Written as DNA, the CDR3 is TGTGCCAGCAGCCCGAGCCCTAGCGGGACAACCAATGAGCAGTTCTTC. Amino acids: CASSPSPSGTTNEQFF.

The table lists this clonotype with many counts. The rearrangement uses TRBV7-2 and TRBJ2-3, with D perhaps TRBD2 (5 bases). Looked up from germline, CDR1 is SGHTA and CDR2 is FQGNSA. CDR3 length equals 17 residues. Trimming pared 0 bases from V and 2 bases from J, leaving 15 bases between. CDR3 loop: CASSLAEAVGITDTQYF. The CDR3 DNA reads as TGTGCCAGCAGCTTAGCCGAAGCGGTTGGGATCACAGATACGCAGTATTTT.

The table lists this clonotype with many counts. This chain uses TRBV7-8 with TRBJ1-1; tentative D call: TRBD1 (5 bases). The germline V gene encodes CDR1 SGHVS and CDR2 FQNEAQ. The CDR3 is made up of 14 amino acids. V was cut by 2 bases and J by 3 bases, with 10 bases left in between. DNA for the CDR3: TGTGCCAGCAGCTTAAGTTCAGGGCACACTGAAGCTTTCTTT. Amino acids: CASSLSSGHTEAFF. The whole variable domain, filled in from reference TRBV7-8 and TRBJ1-1, reads GAGVSQSPRYKVAKRGQDVALRCDPISGHVSLFWYQQALGQGPEFLTYFQNEAQLDKSGLPSDRFFAERPEGSVSTLKIQRTQQEDSAVYLCASSLSSGHTEAFFGQGTRLTVV.

About this clonotype: A junction boundary mismatches the germline segment, possibly from a read error. This chain uses TRBV19 with TRBJ2-2; tentative D call: TRBD2 (5 bases). The length of the CDR3 is 13 residues. Germline V gene sequence: CDR1 LNHDA, CDR2 SQIVND (reference sequence). CDR3 in amino acids: CASSAVTDGELSF. Written as DNA, the CDR3 is TGTGCCAGTAGTGCGGTGACGGACGGGGAGCTGTCTTTT.

This clonotype was picked up many times. V and J are TRBV7-2 and TRBJ1-5, with D possibly matching TRBD1 (6 bases). The CDR3 covers 15 residues. Germline lookup yields CDR1 SGHTA and CDR2 FQGNSA. V lost 1 base and J 7 bases, leaving 14 bases between the germline ends. CDR3 region: CASSLEDRRSQPQHF. The CDR3 DNA sequence: TGTGCCAGCAGCTTAGAGGACAGAAGAAGCCAGCCCCAGCATTTT.